These T cell receptor beta chains were read from a single sample in a study of blood T cells in healthy people across ages. TCRdb processed the 5' RACE reads anew with MiXCR; each CDR3 protein has one entry. The table has under 1,100,000 distinct CDR3 sequences, approximately 25% seen once. This sample was also put to use in a study of T cells of mothers and their children.

The sample comprised blood. The receptors stem from a girl aged 2 to 10 in good health. The CDR3 runs from the conserved cysteine through the conserved F or W. Fields, in order: J gene, D gene, V gene, clone size, CDR3 protein, CDR3 DNA. A D gene is named only where the DNA matches it firmly. Rows give clone size only sometimes, using once, few, many, or a class for an expanded clone.

>TRBJ2-7|.|TRBV24-1|.
CATSYREGYEQYF
TGTGCCACCAGCTACAGGGAGGGATACGAGCAGTACTTC
>TRBJ2-3|.|TRBV20-1|.
CSARDLFDGTSYDTQYF
TGCAGTGCTAGAGATCTATTCGACGGGACATCATACGATACGCAGTATTTT
>TRBJ2-2|.|TRBV25-1|.
CASSERLTGELFF
TGTGCCAGCAGTGAGAGACTCACCGGGGAGCTGTTTTTT
>TRBJ2-1|.|TRBV11-2|.
CASSLSDDNEQFF
TGTGCCAGCAGCTTATCGGACGACAATGAGCAGTTCTTC
>TRBJ2-5|.|TRBV29-1|few
CSVVPLAGPKFQETQYF
TGCAGCGTTGTTCCCTTGGCGGGACCAAAATTTCAAGAGACCCAGTACTTC
>TRBJ2-5|.|TRBV11-3|.
CASSLFGGTQETQYF
TGTGCCAGCAGCTTATTCGGCGGGACCCAAGAGACCCAGTACTTC
>TRBJ2-7|.|TRBV7-8|few
CASSLDRAGQYF
TGTGCCAGCAGCTTAGATCGGGCGGGCCAGTACTTC
>TRBJ2-7|.|TRBV20-1|once
CSAHLAGAEQYF
TGCAGTGCCCACCTTGCGGGGGCCGAGCAGTACTTC
>TRBJ2-2|.|TRBV4-1|few
CASSQDREVPTGELFF
TGCGCCAGCAGCCAAGATAGGGAGGTTCCGACCGGGGAGCTGTTTTTT
>TRBJ2-1|.|TRBV7-9|few
CASRHRDHSYNEQFF
TGTGCCAGCAGGCACCGGGACCACTCCTACAATGAGCAGTTCTTC
>TRBJ2-3|.|TRBV20-1|.
CSTLSGGTDTQYF
TGCAGTACCCTAAGCGGAGGCACAGATACGCAGTATTTT
>TRBJ1-2|TRBD1|TRBV29-1|.
CSVRDRGGYTF
TGCAGCGTTAGGGACAGGGGCGGCTACACCTTC
>TRBJ1-5|.|TRBV6-5|few
CASSPRVTGRQPQHF
TGTGCCAGCAGTCCAAGGGTCACAGGGAGACAGCCCCAGCATTTT
>TRBJ1-2|.|TRBV29-1|.
CSVYPPETVYGYTF
TGCAGCGTTTACCCCCCTGAGACAGTCTATGGCTACACCTTC
>TRBJ2-5|TRBD1|TRBV20-1|few
CSAQDRGRLVTQYF
TGCAGTGCTCAGGACAGGGGGCGCCTGGTGACCCAGTACTTC
>TRBJ2-1|TRBD2|TRBV7-9|few
CASGTSGSGEQFF
TGTGCCAGCGGGACTAGCGGGAGCGGTGAGCAGTTCTTC
>TRBJ1-2|.|TRBV5-1|.
CASSRMTDPSDGYTF
TGCGCCAGCAGCCGGATGACAGACCCCTCTGACGGCTACACCTTC
>TRBJ1-2|.|TRBV7-2|few
CASSLVLRRTVGYTF
TGTGCCAGCAGCTTGGTACTCCGACGGACGGTGGGCTACACCTTC
>TRBJ2-7|TRBD2|TRBV20-1|few
CSAFGLGRTQSYEQYF
TGCAGTGCCTTCGGACTAGGGAGAACGCAGTCCTACGAGCAGTACTTC
>TRBJ1-2|TRBD1|TRBV5-1|few
CASSSTTGYPSYTF
TGCGCCAGCAGCTCGACGACAGGGTACCCAAGCTACACCTTC
>TRBJ1-2|.|TRBV20-1|.
CSAGNRIQGFHTF
TGCAGTGCTGGCAATCGAATACAGGGTTTCCACACCTTC
>TRBJ2-5|.|TRBV6-1|.
CASVRGSEETQYF
TGTGCCAGCGTGAGGGGTAGTGAGGAGACCCAGTACTTC
>TRBJ2-1|TRBD2|TRBV7-2|.
CASSLAPGLAGGYEQFF
TGTGCCAGCAGCTTAGCCCCGGGACTAGCGGGGGGATATGAGCAGTTCTTC
>TRBJ2-5|TRBD1|TRBV20-1|.
CSARTTGSETQYF
TGCAGTGCCCGGACGACAGGGTCAGAGACCCAGTACTTC
>TRBJ1-1|.|TRBV5-1|few
CASSLSAGDTEAFF
TGCGCCAGCAGCTTATCAGCAGGGGACACTGAAGCTTTCTTT
>TRBJ2-7|.|TRBV6-2/TRBV6-3|few
CASTPPPPYYEQYF
TGTGCCAGCACGCCACCCCCTCCCTACTACGAGCAGTACTTC
>TRBJ2-5|.|TRBV21-1|.
CASSKSSGGETQYF
TGTGCCAGCAGCAAATCAAGCGGGGGAGAGACCCAGTACTTC
>TRBJ1-2|.|TRBV10-3|few
CAIWAGKANYGYTF
TGTGCCATCTGGGCGGGGAAAGCTAACTATGGCTACACCTTC
>TRBJ1-5|.|TRBV9|.
CASSDGHSTQPQHF
TGTGCCAGCAGCGACGGACATTCCACTCAGCCCCAGCATTTT
>TRBJ2-7|TRBD1|TRBV7-9|.
CASSLNSGTGRTYEQYF
TGTGCCAGCAGCTTAAATAGTGGGACAGGTCGGACCTACGAGCAGTACTTC
>TRBJ2-5|.|TRBV7-9|.
CASSVTGLPSAQYF
TGTGCCAGCAGCGTTACAGGATTACCCTCGGCCCAGTACTTC
>TRBJ2-3|TRBD1|TRBV7-7|few
CASSSTGDGTDTQYF
TGTGCTAGCAGCTCGACAGGGGACGGCACAGATACGCAGTATTTT
>TRBJ2-7|TRBD1|TRBV10-3|few
CAISAQKQGLIDEQYF
TGTGCCATCAGTGCGCAAAAACAGGGGTTAATCGACGAGCAGTACTTC
>TRBJ1-1|.|TRBV29-1|.
CGDGQLMNTEAFF
TGCGGCGACGGACAGCTCATGAACACTGAAGCTTTCTTT
>TRBJ1-2|.|TRBV7-2|few
CASSLAGQTSGNYGYTF
TGTGCCAGCAGCTTAGCCGGACAGACCTCAGGCAACTATGGCTACACCTTC
>TRBJ2-7|.|TRBV29-1|.
CSVAPWDTDYEQYF
TGCAGCGTGGCACCTTGGGACACAGACTACGAGCAGTACTTC
>TRBJ2-5|TRBD2|TRBV15|few
CATSLNLLAGAGETQYF
TGTGCCACCAGCCTTAACTTACTAGCGGGCGCAGGGGAGACCCAGTACTTC
>TRBJ2-7|.|TRBV7-2|few
CASSASVTYEQYF
TGTGCCAGCAGCGCGTCCGTCACCTACGAGCAGTACTTC
>TRBJ2-7|.|TRBV6-2/TRBV6-3|.
CASSYGIPYEQYF
TGTGCCAGCAGTTACGGGATTCCCTACGAGCAGTACTTC
>TRBJ2-3|TRBD1|TRBV28|many
CASSNPGQGTDTQYF
TGTGCCAGCAGTAACCCGGGACAGGGAACAGATACGCAGTATTTT
>TRBJ2-5|TRBD2|TRBV7-2|.
CASSLDLSGGAYKQYF
TGTGCCAGCAGCTTAGACCTTAGCGGGGGTGCCTACAAGCAGTACTTC
>TRBJ2-2|.|TRBV4-2|few
CASSQDPVANTGELFF
TGTGCCAGCAGCCAAGATCCGGTAGCGAACACCGGGGAGCTGTTTTTT
>TRBJ2-5|.|TRBV6-1|.
CASSPSALSRETQYF
TGTGCCAGCAGTCCTTCGGCACTGTCGCGAGAGACCCAGTACTTC
>TRBJ2-1|TRBD2|TRBV7-2|few
CASSLGGGGINEQFF
TGTGCCAGCAGCTTAGGAGGCGGGGGGATCAATGAGCAGTTCTTC
>TRBJ2-7|TRBD1|TRBV29-1|few
CSADTGGLDEQYF
TGCAGCGCCGATACAGGGGGACTTGACGAGCAGTACTTC
>TRBJ2-5|TRBD2|TRBV4-3|few
CASNQEILASVETQYF
TGCGCCAGCAACCAAGAGATACTAGCGAGTGTGGAGACCCAGTACTTC
>TRBJ1-1|.|TRBV6-5|once
CASSRPGTLAF
TGTGCCAGCAGTCGCCCAGGGACACTGGCCTTT
>TRBJ2-5|.|TRBV2|.
CASSESSARKVGETQYF
TGTGCCAGCAGTGAGTCAAGCGCCAGGAAGGTAGGAGAGACCCAGTACTTC
>TRBJ2-7|.|TRBV2|.
CASSEYGGYEQYF
TGTGCCAGCAGTGAGTACGGCGGCTACGAGCAGTACTTC